The source of this T cell receptor beta chain is a study of blood T cell repertoires in COVID-19. During active infection, Seattle patients enrolled and were then monitored through disease. This clone occurred once. Germline CDR1 and CDR2: MGHDK and SYGVNS. The CDR3 runs to 14 residues. Trimming left V 4 bases short and J 2 bases short, with 11 bases between. Sequencing was performed with immunoSEQ multiplex PCR; in TCRdb, only in-frame clones are kept and a portion is missing. Of roughly 100,000 clones listed, 75% to 90% were seen once; the top ten hold approximately 5.6%. The source is a woman between 45 and 60 years old with COVID-19, enrolled during active disease. The chain carries TRBV25-1 and TRBJ1-1, with a tentative D call TRBD1 (6 bases). Source material: peripheral blood. The CDR3 region is CASSVQGINTEAFF. For the CDR3, the DNA is TGTGCCAGCAGTGTACAGGGCATTAACACTGAAGCTTTCTTT.